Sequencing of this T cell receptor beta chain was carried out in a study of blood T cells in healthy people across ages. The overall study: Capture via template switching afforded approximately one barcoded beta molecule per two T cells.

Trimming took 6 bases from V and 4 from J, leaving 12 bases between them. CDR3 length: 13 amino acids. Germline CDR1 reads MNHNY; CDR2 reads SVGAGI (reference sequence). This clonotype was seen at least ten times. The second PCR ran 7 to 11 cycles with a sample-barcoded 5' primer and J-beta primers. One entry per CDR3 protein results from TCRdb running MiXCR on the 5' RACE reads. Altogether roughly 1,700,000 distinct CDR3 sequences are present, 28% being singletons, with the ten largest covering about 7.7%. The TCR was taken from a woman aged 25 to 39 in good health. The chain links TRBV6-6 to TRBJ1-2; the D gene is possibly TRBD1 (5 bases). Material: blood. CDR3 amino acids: CASRGRKFYGYTF. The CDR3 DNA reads TGTGCCAGCAGGGGACGGAAGTTCTATGGCTACACCTTC.